The 6 T cell receptor beta chains in this list originate from one sample, sequenced in a study of vaccination effects on CD4 cells after COVID-19. Ahead of sequencing, the ViraFEST assay grew antigen-specific CD4+ T cells using viral peptide pools. Following culture for roughly 10 days, CD4+ T cells were isolated. By PCR, the person was confirmed to have had SARS-CoV-2 infection between March and December 2020. Data came from immunoSEQ multiplex PCR; TCRdb stores just in-frame clones and leaves some out. The sample lists approximately 33,000 clones, roughly 69% occurring once. Antigens for these TCRs are unknown. The sample here was CD4+ T cells from PBMCs cultured with HCoV-NL63 spike peptides, taken before COVID-19 vaccination. These receptors came from a human donor who had a prior SARS-CoV-2 infection.

The rearrangement links TRBV5-1 to TRBJ1-2; D is uncertain. The CDR3 is 12 residues long. CDR1 and CDR2 (germline): SGHRS, YFSETQ. The V end lost 0 bases, the J end lost 7 bases, and 7 bases lay between the germline ends. CDR3 in DNA: TGCGCCAGCAGCTTGGACGCTAGTGGCTACACCTTC. Its translation is CASSLDASGYTF.

The rearrangement uses TRBV5-1 and TRBJ1-1, with a possible D match to TRBD1 (6 bases). Germline assignment: CDR1 SGHRS and CDR2 YFSETQ. V was shortened by 2 bases and J by 1 base, with 15 bases between the two germline ends. CDR3 length: 16 amino acids. The DNA of the CDR3 is TGCGCCAGCAGCTTCCGTACGGGACACCAGAACACTGAAGCTTTCTTT. It encodes CASSFRTGHQNTEAFF.

The J gene is TRBJ1-1, the V gene TRBV12-5; 8 bases agree with TRBD1. The ends lost 0 bases at V and 6 bases at J; junction bases unmatched: 9. CDR1 is LGHNT and CDR2 is FRNRAP in the germline V gene. This CDR3 has 16 amino acids. CDR3 protein: CASGLVAQGAVSEAFF. For the CDR3, the DNA is TGTGCTAGTGGTTTGGTAGCCCAGGGGGCTGTGTCTGAAGCTTTCTTT.

The rearrangement uses TRBV21-1 and TRBJ1-4. TRBV21-1 has pseudogene status. This CDR3 spans 15 amino acids. CDR3 DNA sequence: TGTGCCAGCAGCAAAGATAAGGTCTTGAATGAAAAACTGTTTTTT. Translation: CASSKDKVLNEKLFF.

The chain links TRBV6-5 to TRBJ2-1; 8 bases are a match to TRBD2. Per the germline V gene, CDR1 is MNHEY and CDR2 is SVGAGI. This CDR3 contains 14 residues. J was trimmed by 4 bases and V by 5 bases; bases with no gene match: 4. The CDR3 here is CASSPGLEYNEQFF. The DNA for the CDR3 is TGTGCCAGCAGTCCGGGACTAGAGTACAATGAGCAGTTCTTC.

The CDR3 DNA reads TGTGCCTGGAGTGAGAAAGGCCTGACCTACGAGCAGTACTTC. This translates into CAWSEKGLTYEQYF. The chain carries TRBV30 and TRBJ2-7; D not resolved. The V end was cut by 1 base, the J end by 2 bases, with 12 bases between. The CDR3 is 14 amino acids. Germline CDR1 and CDR2: GTSNPN and SVGIG (reference sequence).